This T cell receptor (beta chain) was recorded in a study of cytomegalovirus exposure and HLA in healthy donors. Broader study findings: A missense variant in DCLRE1C was later tied to TCR beta V- and J-gene trimming. In a later analysis, a genetic analysis reported fewer productive-TCR N-insertions in an Asian-associated ancestry cluster than the cohort average.

On this clone itself: Antigen: not known.

Donors likely had unrecorded immune exposures despite being nominally healthy when sampled. Use of 60 Vbeta and 13 Jbeta primers characterized the PCR. Profiled with immunoSEQ multiplex PCR; TCRdb holds only in-frame clones, not every one. The data contain over 150,000 clones, 70% to 90% of them singletons. Germline V gene sequence: CDR1 GTSNPN, CDR2 SVGIG (reference sequence). This CDR3 contains 15 residues. V was shortened by 2 bases and J by 1 base, with 12 bases between the two germline ends. Sequenced material: PBMCs. This sequence originates from a woman aged 25-40 years in good health and CMV-seropositive. V is TRBV30 and J is TRBJ2-1, with D perhaps TRBD1 (5 bases). The CDR3, as DNA: TGTGCCTGGAGTATGGGGCCGGGTTCCTACAATGAGCAGTTCTTC. Translation gives CAWSMGPGSYNEQFF. Drawing the rest from reference TRBV30 and TRBJ2-1, the complete variable domain is SQTIHQWPATLVQPVGSPLSLECTVEGTSNPNLYWYRQAAGRGLQLLFYSVGIGQISSEVPQNLSASRPQDRQFILSSKKLLLSDSGFYLCAWSMGPGSYNEQFFGPGTRLTVL.